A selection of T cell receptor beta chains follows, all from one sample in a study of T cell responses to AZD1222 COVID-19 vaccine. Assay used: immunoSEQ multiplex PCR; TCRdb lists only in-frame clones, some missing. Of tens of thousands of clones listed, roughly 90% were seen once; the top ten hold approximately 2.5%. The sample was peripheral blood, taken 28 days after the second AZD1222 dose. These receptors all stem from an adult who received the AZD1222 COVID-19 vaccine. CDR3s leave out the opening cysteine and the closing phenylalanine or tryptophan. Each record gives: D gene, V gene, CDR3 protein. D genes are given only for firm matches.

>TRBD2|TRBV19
ASSIYLAGETQY
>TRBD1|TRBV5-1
ASSGGQGASYEQY
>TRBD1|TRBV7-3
ASSSDRGVLF
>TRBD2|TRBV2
ASMGTSGWNEQF
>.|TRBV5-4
ASSLEGRQETQY
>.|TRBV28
ASTPSGAGKVEQF
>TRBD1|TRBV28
ASRDRTYEQY
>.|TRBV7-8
ASSLRGTGELF
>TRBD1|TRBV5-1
ASSHGTGGKNQPQH
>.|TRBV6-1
ASSEGLTQF
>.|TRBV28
ASKKGPGRSYNEQF
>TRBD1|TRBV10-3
AISPKDRGEGGYT
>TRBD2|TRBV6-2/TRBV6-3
ASSYPLAGSASTDTQY
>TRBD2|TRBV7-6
ASSLEWGGDTQY
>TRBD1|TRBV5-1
ASSPGTANTEAF
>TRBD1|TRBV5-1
ASTSSGTGLYEQY
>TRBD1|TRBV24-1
ATSDSGQINEKLF
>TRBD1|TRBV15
ATSREGQPYNEQF
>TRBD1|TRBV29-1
SVNGQGVLETQY
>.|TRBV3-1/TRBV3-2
ASSQVNTEAF
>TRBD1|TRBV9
ASSVADRGYSPLH
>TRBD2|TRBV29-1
SVERLAENEQF
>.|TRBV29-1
SVAGGDRNNEQF
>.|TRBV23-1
ASSQGPRCEQY
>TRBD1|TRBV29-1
SALQLDRGKGGPWVTEAF
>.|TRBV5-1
ASSLANPNEKLF
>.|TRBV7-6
ASSAGPQGNEQF
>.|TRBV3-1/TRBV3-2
ASSQNSPNEKLF
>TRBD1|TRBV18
ASSPGTGVHTDTQY
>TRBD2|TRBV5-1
ASYRLAGEGTDTQY
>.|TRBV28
ASSLGTRVKYEQY
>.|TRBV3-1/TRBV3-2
ASSQVGNTIY
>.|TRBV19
ASSVDILGRAF
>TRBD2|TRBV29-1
SVESDRGGLSYEQY
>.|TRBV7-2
ASSLDRENYGYT
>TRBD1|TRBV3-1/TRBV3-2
ASSHRDGTGYGYT
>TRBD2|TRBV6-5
ASSLTSGTTGELF
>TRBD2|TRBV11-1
ASSPQGLVSYNEQF
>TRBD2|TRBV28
ASSSLGTSYEQY
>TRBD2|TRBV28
ASRTRREGWETQY
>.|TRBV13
ASSLGGGRPNEQF
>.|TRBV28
ASSDPRGVMNTEAF
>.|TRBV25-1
ASSESGAISYEQY
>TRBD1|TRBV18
ASSPTGSGNTIY